By its share, the clone carrying this TCR beta chain is medium-sized. The antigen is undetermined. It was with 32 V and 13 J primers that multiplex PCR amplified TCR beta CDR3. One entry per CDR3 protein, called by TCRdb with MiXCR from the multiplex PCR reads. The sample has 2,500 to 3,000 distinct CDR3 sequences, 20% to 30% seen once; the top ten hold about 20%. This sample is drawn from a study of immune heterogeneity within non-small cell lung tumors. Study-level results: Each patient largely had their own distinct set of high-frequency T-cell receptor beta clonotypes.

Template input, which was bulk tumor genomic DNA, totaled approximately 640 ng per sample. The authors collected several far-apart biopsies from each primary tumor during surgery. Surgery that was curative in intent was performed on patients with untreated, newly diagnosed non-small cell lung cancer. Trimming removed 7 bases from V and 8 bases from J; junction bases left unmatched: 6. Germline assignment: CDR1 MNHNS and CDR2 SASEGT. The CDR3 extends over 13 amino acids. This receptor was taken from a man between 60 and 75 years old with non-small cell lung cancer. Specimen: lung tumor tissue. The J gene is TRBJ2-1, the V gene TRBV6-1; 9 bases are shared with TRBD2. The CDR3 DNA sequence: TGTGCCAGCACCGGGACTAGCTTAGATGAGCAGTTCTTC. Translated: CASTGTSLDEQFF.